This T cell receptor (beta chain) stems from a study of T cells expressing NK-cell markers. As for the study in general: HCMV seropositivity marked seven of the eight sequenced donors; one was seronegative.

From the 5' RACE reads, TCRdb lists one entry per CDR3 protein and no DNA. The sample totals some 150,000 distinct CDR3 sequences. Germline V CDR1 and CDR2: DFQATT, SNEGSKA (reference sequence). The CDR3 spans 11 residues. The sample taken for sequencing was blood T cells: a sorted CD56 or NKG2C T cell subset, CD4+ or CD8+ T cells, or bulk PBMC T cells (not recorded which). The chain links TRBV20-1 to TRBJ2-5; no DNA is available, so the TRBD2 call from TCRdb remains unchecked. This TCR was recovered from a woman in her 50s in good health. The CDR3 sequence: CSARTTETQYF.